Listed here are 26 T cell receptor beta chains from one sample, sequenced in a study of T cell responses to AZD1222 COVID-19 vaccine. Here immunoSEQ multiplex PCR was the method, and the copy in TCRdb shows in-frame clones only, minus some. The data contain approximately 96,000 clones, more than 70% of them singletons. The sample was peripheral blood, taken 28 days after the second AZD1222 dose. Receptors originate from an adult who received the AZD1222 COVID-19 vaccine.

The V gene is TRBV19, the J gene TRBJ1-1, with 9 bases that match TRBD1. Trimming at V came to 6 bases and at J to 10 bases, leaving 12 bases not matched to a gene. The germline V gene encodes CDR1 LNHDA and CDR2 SQIVND (reference sequence). This CDR3 is 14 amino acids long. CDR3 coding DNA: TGTGCCAGTAGCCTACAGGGGGCTGGCTTTGTAGCTTTCTTT. This codes for CASSLQGAGFVAFF.

The rearrangement links TRBV7-9 to TRBJ1-1; D unclear. Germline assignment: CDR1 SEHNR and CDR2 FQNEAQ (reference sequence). The ends were cut back, 6 bases at V and 1 base at J, with 6 bases in the middle. This CDR3 has 12 amino acids. The CDR3 region is CASSRQNTEAFF. CDR3 in DNA: TGTGCCAGCAGTCGACAGAACACTGAAGCTTTCTTT.

The chain recombines TRBV5-1 with TRBJ1-6; 9 nucleotides line up with TRBD1. Germline-derived CDR1 and CDR2 are SGHRS and YFSETQ. The CDR3 has 15 residues. With V trimmed by 0 bases and J by 14 bases, 9 bases remained unmatched. CDR3 residues: CASSLEGQGSVALHF. CDR3 nucleotide sequence: TGCGCCAGCAGCTTGGAGGGACAGGGCTCCGTGGCCCTCCACTTT.

V usage is TRBV3-1 (or the pseudogene TRBV3-2) and J usage is TRBJ1-3; no clear D gene. Germline lookup yields CDR1 LGHDT and CDR2 YNNKEL (reference sequence). Trimming took 0 bases from V and 2 from J, leaving 8 bases between them. The CDR3 is made up of 15 amino acids. This chain's CDR3 is CASSQDNGPGNTIYF. The CDR3 nucleotides are TGTGCCAGCAGCCAAGATAACGGTCCTGGAAACACCATATATTTT.

This chain uses TRBV30 with TRBJ1-1; a weak D match, TRBD1 (6 bases). Germline loops: CDR1 GTSNPN, CDR2 SVGIG (reference sequence). The CDR3 contains 11 residues. V dropped 7 bases and J dropped 3 bases, with 9 bases sitting between them. CDR3 nucleotide sequence: TGTGCCTCGGGGGCGTACACTGAAGCTTTCTTT. This codes for CASGAYTEAFF. The full variable domain, in which reference TRBV30 and TRBJ1-1 provide the parts outside the CDR3, is SQTIHQWPATLVQPVGSPLSLECTVEGTSNPNLYWYRQAAGRGLQLLFYSVGIGQISSEVPQNLSASRPQDRQFILSSKKLLLSDSGFYLCASGAYTEAFFGQGTRLTVV.

The genes are TRBV24-1 and TRBJ1-3; TRBD1 is a possible D gene (6 bases). Trimming left V 4 bases short and J 0 bases short, with 15 bases between. CDR1 is KGHDR, CDR2 SFDVKD, per germline. This CDR3 is 17 amino acids long. The CDR3 loop is CATSDPPPGDSGNTIYF. In DNA, the CDR3 is TGTGCCACCAGTGACCCCCCCCCAGGGGACTCTGGAAACACCATATATTTT.

The chain combines TRBV29-1 with TRBJ1-2; no reliable D call. Germline CDR1 reads SQVTM; CDR2 reads ANQGSEA. The V end lost 7 bases, the J end lost 0 bases, and 12 bases lay between the germline ends. This CDR3 spans 13 amino acids. The CDR3 sequence is CSARRATNYGYTF. In DNA form, the CDR3 reads TGCAGCGCCCGGAGAGCGACTAACTATGGCTACACCTTC.

The rearrangement links TRBV5-4 to TRBJ1-1; possibly TRBD1 for D (6 bases). The CDR3 length is 13 residues. The germline CDR1 and CDR2 sequences are SGHNT and YYREEE (reference sequence). Between the trimmed V and J ends, which lost 4 bases and 1 base, there was a span of 8 bases. Here the CDR3 reads CASSEQGNTEAFF. The DNA for the CDR3 is TGTGCCAGCAGCGAACAGGGGAACACTGAAGCTTTCTTT.

This clone was seen only once. The chain is built from TRBV24-1 and TRBJ2-7; possibly TRBD1 for D (6 bases). Germline V gene sequence: CDR1 KGHDR, CDR2 SFDVKD. V dropped 3 bases and J dropped 2 bases, with 13 bases sitting between them. The CDR3 length is 15 residues. The DNA for the CDR3 is TGTGCCACCAGTGATGCGACAGGCCGGACCTACGAGCAGTACTTC. Translating gives CATSDATGRTYEQYF.

The chain employs TRBV10-3 and TRBJ1-5; 11 nucleotides agree with TRBD1. The CDR3 spans 16 residues. V lost 4 bases and J lost 4; bases outside the gene matches: 6. Germline V lookup: CDR1 ENHRY, CDR2 SYGVKD. The CDR3, as DNA: TGTGCCATCAGTGGGGGACAGGGGGGAACTAATCAGCCCCAGCATTTT. This gives the protein CAISGGQGGTNQPQHF.

The chain employs TRBV5-6 and TRBJ1-5; D perhaps matches TRBD1 (6 bases). This CDR3 is 18 amino acids long. Germline CDR1 is SGHDT and CDR2 is YYEEEE. V was shortened by 1 base and J by 2 bases, with 19 bases between the two germline ends. CDR3 DNA sequence: TGTGCCAGCAGCTTGTGGTTTGGGGGGCGCGATGGCAATCAGCCCCAGCATTTT. Protein: CASSLWFGGRDGNQPQHF.

V and J are TRBV5-6 and TRBJ2-7, with D tentatively TRBD1 (6 bases). V gave up 6 bases and J gave up 5 bases, with 18 bases separating them. Germline assignment: CDR1 SGHDT and CDR2 YYEEEE. The CDR3 contains 14 residues. CDR3 nucleotides: TGTGCCAGCAAGAGGGTCCCAGGGGCCCACGAGCAGTACTTC. This gives the protein CASKRVPGAHEQYF.

V is TRBV4-2 and J is TRBJ2-3; the D gene is possibly TRBD2 (6 bases). This CDR3 spans 17 amino acids. Germline V gives CDR1 LGHNA, CDR2 YNFKEQ. The V and J ends lost 0 bases and 2 bases respectively, with 15 bases between them. CDR3 protein: CASSQDRGSRATDTQYF. Written as DNA, the CDR3 is TGTGCCAGCAGCCAAGATCGGGGGAGCCGGGCCACAGATACGCAGTATTTT.

CDR3 region: CASKVTGADNQPQHF. Written as DNA, the CDR3 is TGCGCCAGCAAAGTAACAGGGGCTGACAATCAGCCCCAGCATTTT. The chain has TRBV10-2 and TRBJ1-5; 7 bases are shared with TRBD1. The CDR3 covers 15 residues. V dropped 7 bases and J dropped 3; count of bases not matched to a gene: 9. Per the germline V gene, CDR1 is WSHSY and CDR2 is SAAADI.

This clone was counted many times. Here the CDR3 DNA reads TGTGCCAGCAGCGGGACTAGCGGAGCAGGGGGGACCCAGTACTTC. Translating gives CASSGTSGAGGTQYF. The V call is TRBV9, the J call TRBJ2-5; 10 nucleotides match TRBD2. The junction had 9 bases not matched to a gene; V was cut back by 3 bases and J by 7 bases. This CDR3 comprises 15 residues. Germline V gives CDR1 SGDLS, CDR2 YYNGEE. Based on the CDR3 plus reference TRBV9 and TRBJ2-5, the full variable domain is DSGVTQTPKHLITATGQRVTLRCSPRSGDLSVYWYQQSLDQGLQFLIQYYNGEERAKGNILERFSAQQFPDLHSELNLSSLELGDSALYFCASSGTSGAGGTQYFGPGTRLLVL.

This clone showed up just once. This chain uses TRBV7-2 with TRBJ1-6, with TRBD1 matching over 8 bases. V shed 3 bases, J shed 7 bases, and the junction held 5 bases outside the gene matches. CDR1 is SGHTA, CDR2 FQGNSA, per germline. The CDR3 runs to 15 residues. CDR3 DNA sequence: TGTGCCAGCAGCTTGGGACAGGCAGGGAATTCACCCCTCCACTTT. It yields the protein CASSLGQAGNSPLHF.

The V call is TRBV18, the J call TRBJ2-3, with D perhaps TRBD2 (5 bases). V was cut by 3 bases and J by 4 bases, with 14 bases left in between. CDR1 KGHSH and CDR2 LQKENI come from the germline V gene. The CDR3 has 15 amino acids. The CDR3 is CASSPAASRADTQYF. CDR3 nucleotides: TGTGCCAGCTCACCCGCGGCTAGCCGCGCAGATACGCAGTATTTT.

CDR3 nucleotide sequence: TGTGCCAGCAGTTCCACTTTTGAGCAGTACTTC. The encoded protein is CASSSTFEQYF. The chain employs TRBV27 and TRBJ2-7; D unresolved. The length of the CDR3 is 11 residues. Deletions cut 4 bases from V and 7 bases from J, with 8 bases between. Germline CDR1 is MNHEY and CDR2 is SMNVEV (reference sequence).

This sequence joins TRBV4-3 and TRBJ1-1, with TRBD1 matching over 8 bases. Trimming took 4 bases from V and 4 from J; bases not matched to a gene: 11. From germline, CDR1 is LGHNA and CDR2 YSLEER. This CDR3 contains 16 residues. CDR3 coding DNA: TGCGCCAGCAGCCCCCGGACAGGGCCCCGGGGCACTGAAGCTTTCTTT. It translates to CASSPRTGPRGTEAFF.

CDR3 loop: CASSLASGNTGELFF. The CDR3 bases are TGTGCCAGCAGCTTAGCTAGCGGGAACACCGGGGAGCTGTTTTTT. V is TRBV7-6 and J is TRBJ2-2; maybe TRBD2 (6 bases). Looked up from germline, CDR1 is SGHVS and CDR2 is FNYEAQ. V lost 0 bases and J 1 base, leaving 6 bases between the germline ends. This CDR3 is 15 amino acids long.

A word on this clone: The same CDR3 also results from other DNA sequences found in this sample. This chain uses TRBV9 with TRBJ1-3; weak D call: TRBD1 (5 bases). Germline V gene lookup returns CDR1 SGDLS and CDR2 YYNGEE. The CDR3 totals 15 residues. The V and J ends lost 0 bases and 4 bases respectively, with 11 bases between them. The CDR3 sequence is CASSVGGVSGNTIYF. The CDR3, as DNA: TGTGCCAGCAGCGTAGGGGGGGTGAGCGGAAACACCATATATTTT. Using reference TRBV9 and TRBJ1-3 for the parts outside the CDR3, the full variable domain is DSGVTQTPKHLITATGQRVTLRCSPRSGDLSVYWYQQSLDQGLQFLIQYYNGEERAKGNILERFSAQQFPDLHSELNLSSLELGDSALYFCASSVGGVSGNTIYFGEGSWLTVV.

This chain's CDR3 is CASSLLWGQPQHF. The CDR3 region has the DNA TGTGCCAGCAGCTTACTATGGGGGCAGCCCCAGCATTTT. The V and J genes are TRBV7-9 and TRBJ1-5; D might be TRBD1 (5 bases). The CDR3 is made up of 13 amino acids. Trimming stripped 2 bases from V and 7 bases from J, with 9 bases between. Germline CDR1 and CDR2: SEHNR and FQNEAQ (reference sequence).

This chain joins TRBV6-5 and TRBJ2-7; D call uncertain. The CDR3 totals 15 residues. Germline CDR1 is MNHEY and CDR2 is SVGAGI. Trimming cost V 0 bases and J 2 bases, with 11 bases left between them. CDR3 DNA: TGTGCCAGCAGTTACTCAGCACGGACCCCCTACGAGCAGTACTTC. Protein sequence: CASSYSARTPYEQYF.

The chain joins TRBV28 to TRBJ2-1, with a tentative D call TRBD2 (5 bases). Trimming removed 2 bases at V and 4 bases at J, with 9 bases between. Germline assignment: CDR1 MDHEN and CDR2 SYDVKM. The CDR3 sequence is 14 residues long. The CDR3 DNA is TGTGCCAGCAGTTTACGAGGGCTTTACAATGAGCAGTTCTTC. Translation: CASSLRGLYNEQFF.

The chain couples TRBV11-3 to TRBJ2-3; TRBD1 is a possible D gene (5 bases). The CDR3 runs to 15 residues. Trimming stripped 5 bases from V and 3 bases from J, with 15 bases between. The germline CDR1 and CDR2 sequences are SGHNT and YENEEA. CDR3 in amino acids: CASSLGQEATDTQYF. The CDR3 nucleotides read TGTGCCAGCAGCCTGGGGCAGGAAGCAACAGATACGCAGTATTTT.

V is TRBV6-4 and J is TRBJ2-7, with D possibly being TRBD2 (6 bases). CDR3 length: 12 residues. Germline V gene lookup returns CDR1 MRHNA and CDR2 SNTAGT. V was clipped by 4 bases and J by 5 bases, with 9 bases between them. Here the CDR3 reads CASSGGRHEQYF. The CDR3 bases are TGTGCCAGCAGTGGGGGGAGGCACGAGCAGTACTTC.